This record concerns one T cell receptor (beta chain) sequence. Its antigen is currently unknown. CDR3 length: 16 residues. Germline values: CDR1 SGHTA, CDR2 FQGNSA. V was clipped by 1 base and J by 5 bases, with 17 bases between them. This record belongs to a study of cytomegalovirus exposure and HLA in healthy donors. Study outcomes and limitations: Later analysis revealed greater clonal expansion in HLA-associated TCR beta chains than in equally common others. A later analysis reportedly found fewer N-insertions in an Asian-associated ancestry cluster than the approximately 660-donor mean.

60 Vbeta and 13 Jbeta primers were used in PCR. Some clones are missing from TCRdb's copy, which holds only in-frame ones; the method was immunoSEQ multiplex PCR. Found here are about 150,000 clones, 82% of them singletons; the top ten hold roughly 3.4%. The material sequenced was PBMCs. The TCR originated in a male donor in good health and CMV-seronegative. The J gene is TRBJ1-1, the V gene TRBV7-2; a possible D gene is TRBD1 (5 bases). The CDR3 DNA sequence: TGTGCCAGCAGCTTAGGGAGGGGATTCAGAGGGACTGAAGCTTTCTTT. Translating gives CASSLGRGFRGTEAFF.